The rows below give T cell receptor beta chains drawn from one sample of a study of blood T cells in healthy people across ages. MiXCR, run by TCRdb on the 5' RACE reads, gives a single entry per CDR3 protein. The sample lists hundreds of thousands of distinct CDR3 sequences; under 30% were seen once. Input material: blood. Receptor source: a woman aged 80 or over in good health. The CDR3 runs from the conserved cysteine through the conserved F or W. A D gene is named only where the DNA matches it firmly. The size entry is marked missing in some rows and otherwise reads once, few, many or a size class.

>many|TRBV6-1|TRBJ2-1|TRBD1
TGTGCCAGCACCGGAGAAGGGACAGTCTACAATGAGCAGTTCTTC
CASTGEGTVYNEQFF
>few|TRBV9|TRBJ2-7|NA
TGTGCCAGCAGCGTAGCGGGTAAAAGTCCGTATAAAGGGTACAATGAGCAGTACTTC
CASSVAGKSPYKGYNEQYF
>few|TRBV7-2|TRBJ2-2|TRBD1
TGTGCCAGCAGCGCGACCGGGACAGGGAGGACCGGGGAGCTGTTTTTT
CASSATGTGRTGELFF
>few|TRBV12-3/TRBV12-4|TRBJ1-1|NA
TGTGCCAGCAGTAACAGACAGATTCTTACTGAAGCTTTCTTT
CASSNRQILTEAFF
>NA|TRBV5-1|TRBJ2-2|NA
TGCGCCAGCAGCTTGGTCAGTCCCGACACCGGGGAGCTGTTTTTT
CASSLVSPDTGELFF
>many|TRBV20-1|TRBJ1-5|NA
TGCAGTGCTAGATCATCAGGGAGTAGCCCCCAGCATTTT
CSARSSGSSPQHF
>many|TRBV7-2|TRBJ2-1|NA
TGTGCCAGCAGCCGCGTGGCTGATTCTTACAATGAGCAGTTCTTC
CASSRVADSYNEQFF
>many|TRBV27|TRBJ2-7|NA
TGTGCCAGCAGACCAGGGGCGTTGGACGAGCAGTACTTC
CASRPGALDEQYF
>many|TRBV18|TRBJ2-5|TRBD1
TGTGCCAGCTCACCACCGACAGGGATACAAGAGACCCAGTACTTC
CASSPPTGIQETQYF
>NA|TRBV24-1|TRBJ2-2|TRBD1
TGTGCCACCAGTAGCAGTTTCGGGACAGCACGCACCGGGGAGCTGTTTTTT
CATSSSFGTARTGELFF
>many|TRBV6-2/TRBV6-3|TRBJ2-5|NA
TGTGCCAGCAGTTACTCGCATCCGTCCCAGTACTTC
CASSYSHPSQYF
>few|TRBV7-8|TRBJ1-1|NA
TGTGCCAGCAGCTTAGCCACACCGTCTTCGTTGGTGAAGAACACTGAAGCTTTCTTT
CASSLATPSSLVKNTEAFF
>few|TRBV7-3|TRBJ1-1|NA
TGTGCCAGCAGTTTACTAAGCGGCACTGAAGCTTTCTTT
CASSLLSGTEAFF
>NA|TRBV27|TRBJ2-7|TRBD1
TGTGCCAGCAGTTTTCACGGACAGGGTTTTGGCGAGCAGTACTTC
CASSFHGQGFGEQYF
>NA|TRBV6-5|TRBJ2-7|NA
TGTGCCAGCAGTTACGGGGACGCCGAGAGGTTCGAGCAGTACTTC
CASSYGDAERFEQYF
>many|TRBV5-1|TRBJ2-3|TRBD2
TGCGCCAGCAGCTTAGCGGGGGCCCAAGATACGCAGTATTTT
CASSLAGAQDTQYF
>many|TRBV5-1|TRBJ2-7|TRBD1
TGCGCCAGCAGCTTGGCCGGGACAGGGTCGGAAGAGCAGTACTTC
CASSLAGTGSEEQYF
>many|TRBV20-1|TRBJ1-2|NA
TGCAGCGCCCTCGGGCCGGGCTATGGCTACACCTTC
CSALGPGYGYTF
>many|TRBV3-1|TRBJ2-7|NA
TGTGCCAGCAGCCAGGCCTGGGGGTCATCCTACGAGCAGTACTTC
CASSQAWGSSYEQYF
>NA|TRBV12-3/TRBV12-4|TRBJ2-3|TRBD2
TGTGCCAGCAGTTCCCTAATGATAGCGGGAGATACGCAGTATTTT
CASSSLMIAGDTQYF
>NA|TRBV7-6|TRBJ1-2|NA
TGTGCCAGCAGTCCAGGGGAGGGGAGCTATGGCTACACCTTC
CASSPGEGSYGYTF
>few|TRBV5-1|TRBJ2-2|NA
TGCGCCAGCTCCCGACAGGCCGGGGAGCTGTTTTTT
CASSRQAGELFF
>NA|TRBV30|TRBJ2-3|NA
TGTGCCTGGAGTGTACTAGGAGGAGTGGATACGCAGTATTTT
CAWSVLGGVDTQYF
>NA|TRBV29-1|TRBJ2-5|NA
TGCAGCGTCGATTGGGGAGTGAATGATCGGGAGACCCAGTACTTC
CSVDWGVNDRETQYF
>NA|TRBV5-1|TRBJ2-1|TRBD1
TGCGCCAGCAGCTTGGATTCCGGACAGGCCTACAATGAGCAGTTCTTC
CASSLDSGQAYNEQFF
>NA|TRBV28|TRBJ1-3|NA
TGTGCCAGCCTTAAAAACTCTGGAAACACCATATATTTT
CASLKNSGNTIYF
>many|TRBV7-2|TRBJ2-1|TRBD2
TGTGCCAGCAGCTCCGGGACTAGCGGTGGTGAGCAGTTCTTC
CASSSGTSGGEQFF
>few|TRBV30|TRBJ2-1|NA
TGTGCCTGGAGTGCCGTCGTGGGTGAGCAGTTCTTC
CAWSAVVGEQFF
>many|TRBV5-1|TRBJ1-2|TRBD1
TGCGCCAGCAGCGAGACCGGGACAGGGGGTCGCTATGGCTACACCTTC
CASSETGTGGRYGYTF
>NA|TRBV7-2|TRBJ2-3|NA
TGTGCCAGCAGCTCTAGTTTGGGGAGAGATACGCAGTATTTT
CASSSSLGRDTQYF
>many|TRBV4-2|TRBJ1-2|NA
TGTGCCAGCAGCCAAGAGACCAGGCCAAGCTATGGCTACACCTTC
CASSQETRPSYGYTF
>many|TRBV6-2/TRBV6-3|TRBJ2-5|TRBD2
TGTGCCAGCAGGGAGACTAGCGGGACCCAAGAGACCCAGTACTTC
CASRETSGTQETQYF
>NA|TRBV20-1|TRBJ1-6|TRBD1
TGCAGTGCAACAGGGGTTATTGGTTCACCCCTCCACTTT
CSATGVIGSPLHF
>NA|TRBV7-2|TRBJ1-2|NA
TGTGCCAGCAGCTTAGATCCGGACCTTAGCTATGGCTACACCTTC
CASSLDPDLSYGYTF
>once|TRBV5-5|TRBJ2-3|NA
TGTGCCAGCAGCGGACTCGGACAGGCGGGGGCAGATGCGCAGTATTTT
CASSGLGQAGADAQYF
>few|TRBV5-1|TRBJ2-3|NA
TGCGCCAGCAGTCTTCGGGGCACCGACGCAGATACGCAGTATTTT
CASSLRGTDADTQYF
>NA|TRBV12-2|TRBJ2-7|NA
TGTGCAAGTCGCCTCAGGAGGCTAGCGGGGTTAAACGAGCAGTACTTC
CASRLRRLAGLNEQYF
>few|TRBV20-1|TRBJ2-2|TRBD2
TGCAGTGCTAGAGATCGGGCTAGCGGTGGCGGGGAGCTGTTTTTT
CSARDRASGGGELFF
>many|TRBV7-3|TRBJ2-7|NA
TGTGCCAGCAGCTATCTTCCCAACAGCGAACCCTACGAGCAGTACTTC
CASSYLPNSEPYEQYF
>few|TRBV5-1|TRBJ2-3|TRBD1
TGCGCCAGCAGCGAGGGTGGGACAGGCACAGATACGCAGTATTTT
CASSEGGTGTDTQYF
>many|TRBV5-1|TRBJ1-5|NA
TGCGCCAGCAGCTTGGAGGGCGGAAAAACGCCCCAGCATTTT
CASSLEGGKTPQHF
>many|TRBV3-1|TRBJ1-5|NA
TGTGCCAGCAGCCTGGGAGCCAATCAGCCCCAGCATTTT
CASSLGANQPQHF
>many|TRBV7-9|TRBJ2-7|TRBD2
TGTGCCAGCAGCACAATAGCGGGGGTCTACGAGCAGTACTTC
CASSTIAGVYEQYF
>NA|TRBV12-5|TRBJ2-7|NA
TGTGCTAGTGGTTTGGCAAGATACGAGCAGTACTTC
CASGLARYEQYF
>NA|TRBV7-8|TRBJ2-1|TRBD1
TGTGCCAGCAGCTCCAGGGACAGGGGAGCTTACAATGAGCAGTTCTTC
CASSSRDRGAYNEQFF
>NA|TRBV5-4|TRBJ2-3|NA
TGTGCCAGCAGCCCCGAGGGGGGGTCCCTTTACACAGATACGCAGTATTTT
CASSPEGGSLYTDTQYF
>few|TRBV20-1|TRBJ1-5|NA
TGCAGTGCTAGAGAGGGAGGACAGCCCCAGCATTTT
CSAREGGQPQHF
>NA|TRBV2|TRBJ1-1|TRBD1
TGTGCCAGCAGTGGGACAGGCCACACTGAAGCTTTCTTT
CASSGTGHTEAFF
>NA|TRBV11-3|TRBJ1-1|TRBD1
TGTGCCAGCAAGGCAGGGGGCTCTGAAGCTTTCTTT
CASKAGGSEAFF
>many|TRBV11-2|TRBJ1-5|NA
TGTGCCAGCTCCGTTCAGCCCAACCAGCCCCAGCATTTT
CASSVQPNQPQHF
>few|TRBV27|TRBJ2-7|TRBD1
TGTGCCTGCAGTTTATTCACCGGGACAGGGTCCTACGAGCAGTACTTC
CACSLFTGTGSYEQYF
>many|TRBV15|TRBJ2-1|TRBD1
TGTGCCACCAGCAGGGACAGGGGTTTAGAGCAGTTCTTC
CATSRDRGLEQFF
>NA|TRBV6-2/TRBV6-3|TRBJ1-5|NA
TGTGCCAGCAGCGACATAGGGGTTGGGTTTCAGCCCCAGCATTTT
CASSDIGVGFQPQHF
>many|TRBV20-1|TRBJ1-6|TRBD1
TGCAGTGCCTCCGGGACAGCCACAAATTCACCCCTCCACTTT
CSASGTATNSPLHF
>NA|TRBV24-1|TRBJ2-7|NA
TGTGCCACCAGTGATCGGACTTTAGGCTACGAGCAGTACTTC
CATSDRTLGYEQYF